This T cell receptor beta chain originates from a study of OX40 agonist ivuxolimab in advanced cancers. Across the whole study: The study enrolled dose-escalation patients with hepatocellular carcinoma, melanoma, renal cell or head and neck cancer.

The CDR3 spans 19 residues. The V gene end was trimmed by 4 bases and the J gene end by 0 bases; junction bases not matched to a gene: 10. CDR1 LNHDA and CDR2 SQIVND come from the germline V gene (reference sequence). Overall study results and limits: More expanded clones were seen, on average, in CD8+ T cells than in CD4+. Low normalized T-cell clonal expansion also characterized some of the nonresponders. The work left the antigen specificity of expanded peripheral T cells undetermined.

Repertoires were generated with immunoSEQ multiplex PCR, while TCRdb's copy carries only in-frame clones and drops some. Here the sample spans 100,000 or so clones, 80% to 95% being singletons. A note on this clone: Its antigen is currently unknown.

Sequenced here: CD4+ or CD8+ T cells sorted from blood, sampled in a trial of the OX40 agonist ivuxolimab. This TCR came from an adult with an advanced solid tumor such as melanoma, head and neck, liver or kidney cancer. The V call is TRBV19, the J call TRBJ2-6; TRBD1 matches 9 bases. The CDR3: CASSRGQGSALSGANVLTF. The CDR3 DNA sequence: TGTGCCAGTAGTAGGGGACAGGGTTCGGCTCTCTCTGGGGCCAACGTCCTGACTTTC.